The 17 T cell receptor beta chains below were found in one sample sequenced in a study of blood T cells in healthy people across ages. Together with a sample-barcoded 5' primer, a J-beta primer mix was included in a second PCR lasting about 6 to 11 cycles. TCRdb re-analysed the 5' RACE reads in MiXCR, keeping a single row per CDR3 protein. The sample holds 1.5 million to 2 million distinct CDR3 sequences, roughly 28% seen once. Sequencing was carried out using blood. Source of these receptors: a woman younger than 45 in good health.

This clonotype was seen many times. V gene TRBV15 combines with J gene TRBJ2-1; D call uncertain. CDR1 is LNHNV, CDR2 YYDKDF, per germline (reference sequence). The CDR3 length is 11 residues. Trimming removed 5 bases at V and 4 bases at J, with 3 bases between. The CDR3 DNA follows: TGTGCCACCAGCGTGTACAATGAGCAGTTCTTC. This encodes CATSVYNEQFF.

This clonotype turned up a few times. The V call is TRBV5-1, the J call TRBJ2-7, with a tentative D call TRBD2 (5 bases). The J call may be wrong; the DNA end is better matched by TRBJ2-5. The germline V gene encodes CDR1 SGHRS and CDR2 YFSETQ. There are 13 residues in the CDR3. The CDR3: CASSLPSSETQYF. CDR3 nucleotide sequence: TGCGCCAGCAGCTTACCTAGCTCGGAGACCCAGTACTTC.

The chain uses TRBV20-1 and TRBJ2-1, with a possible D match to TRBD2 (5 bases). This CDR3 comprises 12 residues. V gave up 3 bases and J gave up 8 bases, with 11 bases separating them. Germline assignment: CDR1 DFQATT and CDR2 SNEGSKA (reference sequence). The CDR3 region has the DNA TGCAGTGCTAGCGCCCTAGCTCATGAGCAGTTCTTC. Amino acid sequence: CSASALAHEQFF.

This chain links TRBV2 with TRBJ2-4; 12 nucleotides match TRBD1. Germline assignment: CDR1 SNHLY and CDR2 FYNNEI. The V segment lost 8 bases and the J segment 5 bases; nucleotides outside the gene matches: 10. This CDR3 is 16 amino acids long. The CDR3 here is CASLARDRGRQNIQYF. The CDR3 bases are TGTGCCAGCCTAGCCCGGGACAGGGGGCGCCAAAACATTCAGTACTTC.

The chain carries TRBV2 and TRBJ2-1; D is undetermined. CDR1 and CDR2 (germline): SNHLY, FYNNEI. The ends were cut back, 8 bases at V and 10 bases at J, with 12 bases in the middle. The CDR3 is 11 residues long. CDR3 DNA sequence: TGTGCCAGCCTCGGCGTCGCCGAGCAGTTCTTC. Its translation: CASLGVAEQFF.

The rearrangement joins TRBV21-1 to TRBJ2-7; the table gives TRBD1 as D, unverified against the DNA. TRBV21-1 is reported as a pseudogene. The CDR3 has 15 amino acids. The CDR3 loop reads CASSSDRGPFDEQYF. The CDR3 DNA sequence: TGTGCCAGCAGTAGCGACAGGGGGCCATTCGACGAGCAGTACTTC.

The chain recombines TRBV27 with TRBJ2-5; a possible D gene is TRBD1 (5 bases). The end of the DNA aligns better with TRBJ2-7, so the J call may be wrong. CDR3 size: 10 residues. CDR1 MNHEY and CDR2 SMNVEV come from the germline V gene (reference sequence). CDR3 nucleotides: TGTGCCAGCGGGGCTTTCGAGCAGTACTTC. This encodes CASGAFEQYF.

This clonotype came up a few times. The chain has TRBV29-1 and TRBJ2-5; D gene unclear. The germline CDR1 and CDR2 sequences are SQVTM and ANQGSEA. CDR3 length equals 12 residues. V lost 7 bases and J lost 8, with 17 bases in between. The CDR3 loop is CSGGAHSVTQYF. CDR3 nucleotide sequence: TGCAGCGGGGGTGCGCACTCAGTCACCCAGTACTTC.

This chain uses TRBV20-1 with TRBJ2-7, with 9 bases matching TRBD1. The germline gives CDR1 DFQATT, CDR2 SNEGSKA (reference sequence). This CDR3 comprises 14 residues. The trim removed 3 bases at V and 4 bases at J, leaving 7 bases unmatched. DNA of the CDR3: TGCAGTGCTAGGGCCGGGACAGGGAGGTACGAGCAGTACTTC. Translating it yields CSARAGTGRYEQYF.

J is TRBJ2-3 and V is TRBV5-1, with 10 bases fitting TRBD2. The CDR3 is 15 residues long. Trimming cost V 7 bases and J 2 bases; bases outside gene matches: 7. The germline V gene encodes CDR1 SGHRS and CDR2 YFSETQ. CDR3 loop: CASALAGVVTDTQYF. CDR3 nucleotide sequence: TGCGCCAGCGCTCTAGCGGGGGTGGTCACAGATACGCAGTATTTT.

The J gene is TRBJ1-3, the V gene TRBV28; D remains ambiguous. The germline V and J ends were trimmed by 5 bases and 4 bases, with 15 bases remaining between them. CDR1 is MDHEN and CDR2 is SYDVKM in the germline V gene. The CDR3 is 15 amino acids. The chain's CDR3 is CASSPSVGAGNTIYF. The DNA of the CDR3 is TGTGCCAGCAGTCCCTCCGTGGGCGCCGGAAACACCATATATTTT.

The chain is built from TRBV5-1 and TRBJ1-1; tentatively, D is TRBD1 (6 bases). Germline-derived CDR1 and CDR2 are SGHRS and YFSETQ. CDR3 size: 16 residues. V lost 5 bases and J 1 base, leaving 18 bases between the germline ends. CDR3: CASSNRGGGANTEAFF. For the CDR3, the DNA is TGCGCCAGCAGTAACCGAGGGGGGGGCGCGAACACTGAAGCTTTCTTT.

The chain couples TRBV6-1 to TRBJ2-2; D is perhaps TRBD2 (6 bases). The germline gives CDR1 MNHNS, CDR2 SASEGT. The CDR3 sequence is 15 residues long. V shed 7 bases and J shed 5 bases, with 17 bases lying between them. The CDR3 DNA follows: TGTGCCAGCATTGGAGGGTATTGGGATACCGGGGAGCTGTTTTTT. Translating it yields CASIGGYWDTGELFF.

This clonotype was detected only once. The rearrangement joins TRBV29-1 to TRBJ1-1; D is unresolved. V was clipped by 0 bases and J by 4 bases, with 12 bases between them. The CDR3 length is 14 residues. CDR1 and CDR2 from the germline V gene are SQVTM and ANQGSEA. The CDR3 protein is CSVEDPALSTEAFF. The DNA of the CDR3 is TGCAGCGTTGAAGATCCCGCCTTGAGCACTGAAGCTTTCTTT.

This clonotype was seen a handful of times. The CDR3 DNA is TGTGCCAGCACCTCCGGCCGGCTAGCGGGAGACGAGCAGTACTTC. Translated: CASTSGRLAGDEQYF. The chain employs TRBV6-2 or TRBV6-3 and TRBJ2-4, with TRBD2 identical over 10 bases. The DNA end is a closer match to TRBJ2-7, so the J assignment may be wrong. CDR3 length: 15 amino acids. Germline-derived CDR1 and CDR2 are MNHEY and SVGEGT.

The V gene is TRBV7-2, the J gene TRBJ1-3, with D perhaps matching TRBD1 (5 bases). The germline V gene encodes CDR1 SGHTA and CDR2 FQGNSA. The CDR3 extends over 17 amino acids. V lost 5 bases, J lost 0 bases, and 17 bases lay in between. CDR3 nucleotide sequence: TGTGCCAGCAGCGACAGAGTACTAACCCCCTCTGGAAACACCATATATTTT. Residues: CASSDRVLTPSGNTIYF.

The rearrangement joins TRBV4-3 to TRBJ1-2; possibly TRBD1 for D (5 bases). CDR3 length equals 13 residues. Trimming removed 3 bases at V and 5 bases at J, with 10 bases between. CDR1 is LGHNA and CDR2 is YSLEER in the germline V gene. The CDR3 region has the DNA TGCGCCAGCAGCCATCAGTGGGGGTATGGCTACACCTTC. Translating it yields CASSHQWGYGYTF.